A single TCR beta chain is shown here with its context. Positive CCR7 selection of CD45RO-negative cells yielded the naive CD8 cells, and terminally differentiated effector memory CD45RA+ cells were excluded. Those who donated were healthy HIV-negative adults, with no recent acute infections or vaccinations reported. Per germline, CDR1 SQVTM and CDR2 ANQGSEA. The CDR3 has 17 residues. Trimming at V came to 7 bases and at J to 4 bases, leaving 11 bases not matched to a gene. This sample was included in a study of shared clonotypes between healthy human individuals. Deep level was the assay's run setting. Produced via immunoSEQ multiplex PCR; TCRdb's table is partial and in-frame only. The table shows about 2,200,000 clones, with 85% to 95% occurring only once.

The sequence was collected from a man aged 18-30 years in good health. Some clones in this sample may be carry-over from other donors' samples. Sequenced sample: naive CD8+ T cells from PBMCs. V usage is TRBV29-1 and J usage is TRBJ2-1; TRBD2 matches at 15 bases. This CDR3 reads CSAPGLAGGSPYNEQFF. The CDR3 DNA is TGCAGCGCCCCGGGACTAGCGGGAGGATCACCATACAATGAGCAGTTCTTC.